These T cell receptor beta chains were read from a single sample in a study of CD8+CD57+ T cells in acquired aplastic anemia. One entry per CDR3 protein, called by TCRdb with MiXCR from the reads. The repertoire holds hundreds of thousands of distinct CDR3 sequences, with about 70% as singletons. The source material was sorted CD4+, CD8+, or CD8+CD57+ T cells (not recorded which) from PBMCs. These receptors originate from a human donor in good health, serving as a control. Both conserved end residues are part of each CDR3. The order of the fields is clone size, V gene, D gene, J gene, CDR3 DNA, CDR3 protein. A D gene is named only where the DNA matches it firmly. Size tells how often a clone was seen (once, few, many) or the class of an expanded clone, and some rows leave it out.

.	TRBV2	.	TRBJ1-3	TGTGCCAGCAGTGAAGTACAGGACGGTGGAAACACCGAATATTTT	CASSEVQDGGNTEYF
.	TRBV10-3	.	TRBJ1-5	TGTGCCATCAGTTACCCAGGGAGCAATCAGCCCCAGCATTTT	CAISYPGSNQPQHF
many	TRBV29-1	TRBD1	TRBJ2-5	TGCAGCGTTGCGTGGACAGGGGGAAAATTGGACCAGTACTTC	CSVAWTGGKLDQYF
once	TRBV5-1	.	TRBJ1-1	TGCGCCAGCAGCTTCGGGGGTCAAAAGACTGAAGCTTTCTTT	CASSFGGQKTEAFF
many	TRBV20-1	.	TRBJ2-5	TGCAGTGCTAGAGTCTACGGCCAAGAGACCCAGTACTTC	CSARVYGQETQYF
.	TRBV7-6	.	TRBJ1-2	.	CASSLGETRYFGPF
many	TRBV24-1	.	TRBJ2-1	TGTGCCACCAGTGAGTTTGGCCGGTTGGGTGAGCAGTTCTTC	CATSEFGRLGEQFF
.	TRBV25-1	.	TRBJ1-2	TGTGCCAGCAGTGTAGAGAGACCTCGGTATGGCTACAACTTC	CASSVERPRYGYNF
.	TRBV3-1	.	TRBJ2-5	TGTGCCAGCAGCCAACACACACCCGGGACAACGGCCACCGGGGAGACCCAGTACTTC	CASSQHTPGTTATGETQYF
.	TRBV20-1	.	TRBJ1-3	TGCAGTGCAGAAGAGGGGTCGCACTCTGGAAACACCATATATTTT	CSAEEGSHSGNTIYF
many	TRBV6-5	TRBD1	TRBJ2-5	TGTGCCAGCAGTTACTCGTACAGGGGGATAGGGGAGACCCAGTACTTC	CASSYSYRGIGETQYF
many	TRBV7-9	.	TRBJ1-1	TGTGCCAGCAGCTTAGCCTCCGGGACGGAGAACACTGAAGCTTTCTTT	CASSLASGTENTEAFF
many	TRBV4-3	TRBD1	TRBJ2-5	TGCGCCAGCAGCCAAGTTCACAGGACAGGGGGCGGGGAGACCCAGTACTTC	CASSQVHRTGGGETQYF
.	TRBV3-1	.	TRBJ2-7	TGTGCCAGCAGCCAGGAGCTCCACGAGCAGTACTTC	CASSQELHEQYF
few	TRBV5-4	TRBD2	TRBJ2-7	TGTGCCAGCAGCCGACTAGCGGGGGGAGGCGAGCAGTACTTC	CASSRLAGGGEQYF
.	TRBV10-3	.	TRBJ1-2	TGTGCCATCAAAGGGGCGGGGGCGGCGGGCTACACCTTC	CAIKGAGAAGYTF
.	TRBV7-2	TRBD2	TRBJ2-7	TGTGCCAGTAGTGGGCGGCGGGGGGGTCCCTACGAGCAGTACTTC	CASSGRRGGPYEQYF
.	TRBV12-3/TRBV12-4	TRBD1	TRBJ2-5	TGTGCCAGCAGCTCGGACAGGGCTCAAGAGACCCAGTACTTC	CASSSDRAQETQYF
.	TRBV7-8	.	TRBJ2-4	TGTGCCAGCAGCTTCTCGTGGGATAGAATTGCCAAAAACATTCAGTACTTC	CASSFSWDRIAKNIQYF
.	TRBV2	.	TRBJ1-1	TGTGCCAGCAGCTCAGGGGACTTTACTAGTATAGAAGCTTTCTTT	CASSSGDFTSIEAFF
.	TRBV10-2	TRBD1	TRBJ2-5	TGTGCCAGCACCTTGGACAGGGGAATCCAGTACTTC	CASTLDRGIQYF
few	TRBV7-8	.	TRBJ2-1	TGTGCCAGCAGCTTAGGTGGAGGGGTGCAGTTCTTC	CASSLGGGVQFF
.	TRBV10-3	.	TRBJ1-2	TGTGCCAGCAGTGAAGAAGGGGCTAACACCGGGGAGCCCTTC	CASSEEGANTGEPF
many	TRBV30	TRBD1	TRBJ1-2	TGTGCCTGGAGTCGAACCACAGGGGGCTCGGCCGGTGGCTACACCTTC	CAWSRTTGGSAGGYTF
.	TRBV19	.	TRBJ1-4	TGTGCCAGTAGCGGGAGGGGTGCAACTAATGAAAAACTGTTTTTT	CASSGRGATNEKLFF
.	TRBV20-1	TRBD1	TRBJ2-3	TGCAGTGCTGGAGCAGGGGGCAGCACAGATACGCAGTATTTT	CSAGAGGSTDTQYF
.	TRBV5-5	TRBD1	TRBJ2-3	TGTGCCAGCGGCTTCACGATGACAGGGGATGAGCAGTATTTT	CASGFTMTGDEQYF
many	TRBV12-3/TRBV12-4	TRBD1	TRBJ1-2	TGTGCCAGCAGTCGACCGCGGGACAGGGATAGCTATGGCTACACCTTC	CASSRPRDRDSYGYTF
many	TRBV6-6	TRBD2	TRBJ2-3	TGTGCCAGCAGTTATTCGGGGGGGAGCACAGATACGCAGTATTTT	CASSYSGGSTDTQYF
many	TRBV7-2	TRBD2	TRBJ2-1	TGTGCCAGCAGCTCCACTCTTACGGGGGGGAGTGAGCAGTTCTTC	CASSSTLTGGSEQFF
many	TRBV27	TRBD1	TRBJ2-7	TGTGCCAGCAGTTTCAACAGGGGGCCCTACGAGCAGTACTTC	CASSFNRGPYEQYF
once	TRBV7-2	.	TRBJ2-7	TGTGCCAGCAGCTTGTGGGAGGGGGCATACGAGCAGTACTTC	CASSLWEGAYEQYF
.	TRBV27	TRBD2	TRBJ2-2	TGTGCCAGCAGCCTCTACGGGGGGGGATACACCGGGGAGCTGTTTTTT	CASSLYGGGYTGELFF
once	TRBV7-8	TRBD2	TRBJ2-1	TGTGCCAGCAGTTTCACTAGCGGGAGGGCTAATGAGCAGTTCTTC	CASSFTSGRANEQFF
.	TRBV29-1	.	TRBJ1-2	TGCAGCGTTGAAGATCTGGCCGGTAGTCCCTTC	CSVEDLAGSPF
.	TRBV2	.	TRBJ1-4	TGTGCCAACAGTGAAATGGTGGAACTCTTTTTC	CANSEMVELFF
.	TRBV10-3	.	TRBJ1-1	TGTGCCATCAGTGAGTCGCGGGTTGGAGCTTTCTTT	CAISESRVGAFF
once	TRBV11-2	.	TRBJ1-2	TGTGCCAGCAGTCGGCATAGTAGCTATAACTATGGCTACACCTTC	CASSRHSSYNYGYTF
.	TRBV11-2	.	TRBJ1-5	TGTGCCAGCAGCCCCGACATGAGCAGTCAGCCCCAGCATTTT	CASSPDMSSQPQHF
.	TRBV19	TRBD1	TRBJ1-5	TGTGCCAGTAGTACCACGGGACAGGGATATCAGCCCCAGCATTTT	CASSTTGQGYQPQHF
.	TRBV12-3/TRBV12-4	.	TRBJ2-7	TGTGCCAGCACTTTGGGCTCCTACGAGCAGTACTTC	CASTLGSYEQYF
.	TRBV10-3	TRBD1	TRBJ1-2	TGTGCCATCAGCAAACAGGGGCAGGGGGGCTACACCTTC	CAISKQGQGGYTF
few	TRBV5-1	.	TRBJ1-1	TGCGCCAGCAGCTTATTAGGGTACACTGAAGCTTTCTTT	CASSLLGYTEAFF
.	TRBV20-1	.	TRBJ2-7	TGCAGTGCTCCCTCGGGTAGTTACGCGTCCGAGCAGTACTTC	CSAPSGSYASEQYF
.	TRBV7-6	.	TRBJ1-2	TGTGCCAGCAGCGGAGCTAGGGGTGGCTACACCTTC	CASSGARGGYTF
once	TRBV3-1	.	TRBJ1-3	TGTGCCAGCAGCCAAGATGAGGTCCACTGCCTATCTGGAAACACCATATATTTT	CASSQDEVHCLSGNTIYF
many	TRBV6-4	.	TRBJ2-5	TGTGCCAGCAGTAGACAGGGCCCGGGACTAGGGGAGACCCAGTACTTC	CASSRQGPGLGETQYF
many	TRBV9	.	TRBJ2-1	TGTGCCAGCAGCGTAGACAACGCCAATGAGCAGTTCTTC	CASSVDNANEQFF
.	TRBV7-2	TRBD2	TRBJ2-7	TGTGCCAGCAGCTCTGGGCCCTGGTTGGGGGGGGGGCAGTACTTC	CASSSGPWLGGGQYF
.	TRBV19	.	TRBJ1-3	TGTGCCAGTAGTTATGGAAACACCATATATTTT	CASSYGNTIYF
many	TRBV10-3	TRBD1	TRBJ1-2	TGTGCCATCAGTGCTCTACCGGGACAGGGCGATGGCTACACCTTC	CAISALPGQGDGYTF
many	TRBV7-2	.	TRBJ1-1	TGTGCCAGCAGCTTAGGGGGACCGAACACTGAAGCTTTCTTT	CASSLGGPNTEAFF
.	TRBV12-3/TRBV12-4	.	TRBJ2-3	TGTGCCAGCAAGATAGATGTAGCGGCAGATACGCAGTATTTT	CASKIDVAADTQYF
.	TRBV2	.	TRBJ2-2	TGTGCCAGCAGTGATATGACGGCGAACACCGGGGAGCTGTTTTTT	CASSDMTANTGELFF
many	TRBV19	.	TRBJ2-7	TGTGCCAGTAGAGGGGGAAGAGAGCAGTACTTC	CASRGGREQYF
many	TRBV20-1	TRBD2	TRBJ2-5	TGCAGTGCCTTACTAGCGGGAATCCAAGAGACCCAGTACTTC	CSALLAGIQETQYF
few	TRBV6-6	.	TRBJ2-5	TGTGCCAGCAGTTACGGAGAGACCCAGTACTTC	CASSYGETQYF
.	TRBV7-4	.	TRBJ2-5	TGTGCCAGCAGCGCCACGGACGGGGAAGAGACCAATTACTTC	CASSATDGEETNYF
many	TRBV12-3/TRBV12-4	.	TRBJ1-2	TGTGCCAGCAGTTCCGCAGGGTACTATGGCTACACCTTC	CASSSAGYYGYTF
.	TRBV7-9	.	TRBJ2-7	TGTGCCAGCAGCTTAGCGGCGTCTACTTCCTCCTACGCGCAGTACTTC	CASSLAASTSSYAQYF